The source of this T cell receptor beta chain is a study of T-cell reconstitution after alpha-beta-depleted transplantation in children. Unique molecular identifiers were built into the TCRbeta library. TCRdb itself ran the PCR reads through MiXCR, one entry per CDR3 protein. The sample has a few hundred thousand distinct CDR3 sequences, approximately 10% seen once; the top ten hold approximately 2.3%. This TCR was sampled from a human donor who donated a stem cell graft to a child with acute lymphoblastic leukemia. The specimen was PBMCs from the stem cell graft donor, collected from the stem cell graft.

The CDR3: CASSLVGGDQPQHF. The CDR3 region has the DNA TGCGCCAGCAGCTTGGTCGGGGGGGATCAGCCCCAGCATTTT. The chain recombines TRBV5-1 with TRBJ1-5; TRBD1 might be the D (5 bases). With 0 bases removed from V and 5 bases from J, the gap between germline ends came to 9 bases. The CDR3 has 14 amino acids. Germline values: CDR1 SGHRS, CDR2 YFSETQ.